Listed here are 20 T cell receptor beta chains from one sample, sequenced in a study of T-cell reconstitution after alpha-beta-depleted transplantation in children. A library of TCRbeta sequences, prepared with unique molecular identifiers, was generated. MiXCR, run by TCRdb on the PCR reads, gives a single entry per CDR3 protein. The sample holds approximately 420,000 distinct CDR3 sequences; 9.5% to 13% are singletons and the top ten take roughly 6%. This specimen was PBMCs from the stem cell graft donor, taken from the stem cell graft. Every receptor here comes from a human donor who donated a stem cell graft to a child with acute myeloid leukemia.

This clonotype was detected only a few times. This rearrangement joins TRBV12-3 or TRBV12-4 to TRBJ2-7; D unclear. This CDR3 contains 13 residues. Trimming removed 0 bases from V and 4 bases from J, with 7 bases in between. Written as DNA, the CDR3 is TGTGCCAGCAGTTTAGCTTGGTCTTACGAGCAGTACGTC. It codes for CASSLAWSYEQYV.

This clonotype was seen once. The V and J genes are TRBV2 and TRBJ2-4; perhaps D is TRBD1 or TRBD2 (8 bases each). V lost 8 bases and J lost 6, with 29 bases in between. Looked up from germline, CDR1 is SNHLY and CDR2 is FYNNEI. There are 18 residues in the CDR3. The CDR3 region has the DNA TGTGCCAGCTGTTTCGCGGGGGGCTGGTTGGACAGGGTAAACATTCAGTACTTC. Its translation: CASCFAGGWLDRVNIQYF.

This clonotype was picked up many times. The chain combines TRBV29-1 with TRBJ2-1; D gene uncertain. V lost 8 bases to trimming and J lost 4 bases, with 9 bases between them. Germline CDR1 reads SQVTM; CDR2 reads ANQGSEA. The CDR3 is 11 residues long. The CDR3 loop reads CSPVSYNEQFF. CDR3 DNA sequence: TGCAGCCCAGTATCTTACAATGAGCAGTTCTTC.

CDR3 nucleotides: TGTGCCATCAGTGATGGGAGTGGTTCAGATACGCAGTATTTT. It yields the protein CAISDGSGSDTQYF. The rearrangement joins TRBV10-3 to TRBJ2-3; weak D call: TRBD2 (5 bases). The germline CDR1 and CDR2 sequences are ENHRY and SYGVKD. V was clipped by 3 bases and J by 4 bases, with 11 bases between them. This CDR3 spans 14 amino acids.

The chain is built from TRBV12-5 and TRBJ1-1; D possibly corresponds to TRBD1 (5 bases). The CDR3 runs 14 residues. V gave up 6 bases and J gave up 4 bases, with 15 bases separating them. Looked up from germline, CDR1 is LGHNT and CDR2 is FRNRAP. The CDR3 loop is CASGRTTRGTEAFF. The CDR3 region has the DNA TGTGCTAGTGGCCGGACAACTCGGGGCACTGAAGCTTTCTTT. Full variable domain (outside the CDR3, taken from reference TRBV12-5 and TRBJ1-1): DARVTQTPRHKVTEMGQEVTMRCQPILGHNTVFWYRQTMMQGLELLAYFRNRAPLDDSGMPKDRFSAEMPDATLATLKIQPSEPRDSAVYFCASGRTTRGTEAFFGQGTRLTVV.

In its sample, this clonotype was seen a few times. The genes are TRBV18 and TRBJ1-1; D is uncertain. The CDR3 is 13 residues long. Deletions cut 8 bases from V and 2 bases from J, with 12 bases between. Germline CDR1 reads KGHSH; CDR2 reads LQKENI. The CDR3 reads CASRTKINTEAFF. CDR3 DNA sequence: TGTGCCAGCCGCACCAAGATTAACACTGAAGCTTTCTTT.

This clonotype was counted a few times. V usage is TRBV20-1 and J usage is TRBJ2-3, with D possibly being TRBD2 (6 bases). The germline V and J ends were trimmed by 5 bases and 0 bases, with 18 bases remaining between them. Germline loops: CDR1 DFQATT, CDR2 SNEGSKA (reference sequence). This CDR3 is built from 16 residues. The CDR3 nucleotides are TGCAGTGCTCCTCCCCCTAGCGCCTCTAGCACAGATACGCAGTATTTT. This codes for CSAPPPSASSTDTQYF.

In its sample, this clonotype was seen many times. The genes are TRBV29-1 and TRBJ2-5; 7 nucleotides match TRBD1. With 1 base clipped from V and 2 bases from J, the junction kept 4 bases outside the gene matches. The CDR3 is 14 residues long. Germline V CDR1 and CDR2: SQVTM, ANQGSEA. CDR3 coding DNA: TGCAGCGTTGAAGTCCGGGGACAGCAAGAGACCCAGTACTTC. Protein sequence: CSVEVRGQQETQYF. Full variable domain (outside the CDR3, taken from reference TRBV29-1 and TRBJ2-5): SAVISQKPSRDICQRGTSLTIQCQVDSQVTMMFWYRQQPGQSLTLIATANQGSEATYESGFVIDKFPISRPNLTFSTLTVSNMSPEDSSIYLCSVEVRGQQETQYFGPGTRLLVL.

This clonotype was detected only a few times. This chain uses TRBV5-1 with TRBJ2-1, with 9 bases matching TRBD1. The CDR3 is 16 residues long. Germline assignment: CDR1 SGHRS and CDR2 YFSETQ. J gave up 5 bases and V 5 bases, and 11 bases lay outside the gene matches. The CDR3 bases are TGCGCCAGCAGGTATTCTACAGGGGGCCCTCACAATGAGCAGTTCTTC. Residues: CASRYSTGGPHNEQFF.

The rearrangement uses TRBV18 and TRBJ2-1; 8 bases agree with TRBD2. V was pared by 4 bases and J by 5 bases, with 4 bases of the junction left unmatched. Looked up from germline, CDR1 is KGHSH and CDR2 is LQKENI. This CDR3 has 14 amino acids. The CDR3 loop is CASSRGTSNNEQFF. DNA of the CDR3: TGTGCCAGCTCACGGGGGACTAGTAACAATGAGCAGTTCTTC.

This clonotype has just a few counts. The chain recombines TRBV20-1 with TRBJ2-1; TRBD2 matches at 9 bases. The CDR3 contains 16 residues. V lost 2 bases to trimming and J lost 8 bases; unmatched junction nucleotides: 13. CDR1 is DFQATT and CDR2 is SNEGSKA in the germline V gene (reference sequence). CDR3 DNA: TGCAGTGCTAGATCGGGATTTAGCGGGAGTACGGATGAGCAGTTCTTC. Encoded protein: CSARSGFSGSTDEQFF.

At least ten counts were recorded for this clonotype. V gene TRBV5-1 combines with J gene TRBJ1-5; TRBD1 matches at 12 bases. V dropped 5 bases and J dropped 5; count of bases not matched to a gene: 5. The CDR3 consists of 15 residues. Germline V gives CDR1 SGHRS, CDR2 YFSETQ. The CDR3: CASSPGTGGHQPQHF. The CDR3, as DNA: TGCGCCAGCAGTCCTGGGACAGGGGGCCATCAGCCCCAGCATTTT.

This clonotype showed up just a few times. V and J are TRBV3-1 and TRBJ2-2; 10 bases match TRBD2. The junction had 4 bases not matched to a gene; V was cut back by 4 bases and J by 5 bases. The CDR3 spans 15 residues. Germline values: CDR1 LGHDT, CDR2 YNNKEL (reference sequence). The CDR3 sequence: CASSRTSGDTGELFF. The CDR3 region has the DNA TGTGCCAGCAGCCGGACTAGCGGAGATACCGGGGAGCTGTTTTTT.

This clonotype was recorded a few times. The rearrangement joins TRBV7-8 to TRBJ2-3; 7 bases fit TRBD1. Per germline, CDR1 SGHVS and CDR2 FQNEAQ. Trimming cost V 5 bases and J 3 bases; bases outside gene matches: 8. CDR3 size: 15 residues. The CDR3 loop is CASSIDRERTDTQYF. The CDR3 coding sequence is TGTGCCAGCAGCATTGACAGGGAAAGGACAGATACGCAGTATTTT.

The chain combines TRBV9 with TRBJ1-5; D not resolved. Deletions cut 2 bases from V and 4 bases from J, with 4 bases between. The CDR3 has 12 amino acids. Looked up from germline, CDR1 is SGDLS and CDR2 is YYNGEE. The CDR3 spells CASSVGNQPQHF. The CDR3 DNA sequence: TGTGCCAGCAGCGTCGGGAATCAGCCCCAGCATTTT.

This clonotype appeared a few times. The CDR3 DNA reads as TGTGCCAGCAGTGTAGGCTTTGTTAGGAGGAACACTGAAGCTTTCTTT. It translates to CASSVGFVRRNTEAFF. The chain recombines TRBV6-1 with TRBJ1-1; D not resolved. The V end was cut by 4 bases, the J end by 1 base, with 16 bases between. This CDR3 is 16 amino acids long. Germline V gives CDR1 MNHNS, CDR2 SASEGT.

This clonotype showed up many times. The chain couples TRBV5-1 to TRBJ1-1; D is unclear. Per germline, CDR1 SGHRS and CDR2 YFSETQ. Trimming removed 1 base at V and 1 base at J, with 5 bases between. The CDR3 consists of 13 residues. This CDR3 reads CASSLSKNTEAFF. Here the CDR3 DNA reads TGCGCCAGCAGCTTGTCGAAGAACACTGAAGCTTTCTTT.

This sequence joins TRBV6-1 and TRBJ2-1; perhaps TRBD1 as D (6 bases). Trimming took off 7 bases at V and 3 bases at J, with 13 bases between the two ends. This CDR3 is 14 amino acids long. The germline gives CDR1 MNHNS, CDR2 SASEGT. Here the CDR3 reads CASTHIGGYNEQFF. Written as DNA, the CDR3 is TGTGCCAGCACACACATAGGGGGCTACAATGAGCAGTTCTTC.

The chain carries TRBV11-2 and TRBJ2-1; D unresolved. Germline V CDR1 and CDR2: SGHAT, FQNNGV. V lost 0 bases and J 7 bases, leaving 7 bases between the germline ends. The CDR3 is 13 amino acids. The CDR3 nucleotides read TGTGCCAGCAGCTTAGACGGAACTAATGAGCAGTTCTTC. Translation gives CASSLDGTNEQFF.

This clonotype was observed at least ten times. The chain joins TRBV25-1 to TRBJ1-6; TRBD1 might be the D (5 bases). CDR3 size: 16 residues. CDR1 is MGHDK and CDR2 is SYGVNS in the germline V gene. V gave up 1 base and J gave up 6 bases, with 13 bases separating them. The CDR3 DNA follows: TGTGCCAGCAGTGAATGGGGGGGAAGGGGTAATTCACCCCTCCACTTT. Translating it yields CASSEWGGRGNSPLHF.